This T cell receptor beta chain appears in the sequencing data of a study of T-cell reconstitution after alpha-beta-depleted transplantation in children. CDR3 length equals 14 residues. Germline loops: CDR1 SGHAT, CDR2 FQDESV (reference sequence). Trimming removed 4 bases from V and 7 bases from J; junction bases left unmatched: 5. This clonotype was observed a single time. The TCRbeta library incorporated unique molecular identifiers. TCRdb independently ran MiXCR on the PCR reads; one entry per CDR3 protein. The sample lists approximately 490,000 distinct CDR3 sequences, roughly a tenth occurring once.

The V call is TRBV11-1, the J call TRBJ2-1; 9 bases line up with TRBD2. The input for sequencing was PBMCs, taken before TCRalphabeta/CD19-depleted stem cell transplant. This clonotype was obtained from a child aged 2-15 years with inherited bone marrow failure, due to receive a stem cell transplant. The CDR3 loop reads CASSWASGINEQFF. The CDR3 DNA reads TGTGCCAGCAGCTGGGCTAGCGGGATAAATGAGCAGTTCTTC.